The rows below give T cell receptor beta chains drawn from one sample of a study of human T cells and chemical hapten exposure. TCRdb ran MiXCR on the RACE reads and lists one entry per CDR3 protein. The table shows 95,000 to 150,000 distinct CDR3 sequences, with about 10% occurring only once. Material: whole blood, obtained in connection with sensitization to the hapten diphenylcyclopropenone (DPC). These receptors all stem from a woman in her forties or fifties with alopecia areata. Some clones in this sample may be carry-over from other donors' samples. CDR3s include the opening cysteine and the closing phenylalanine or tryptophan. Fields, in order: J gene, clone size, CDR3 length, V gene, CDR3 protein. Rows may omit the clone size; those that give it use once, few, many or a size class.

TRBJ1-2,few,11,TRBV6-6,CASIDELDYTF
TRBJ1-1,few,11,TRBV10-3,CANKQRFGTFF
TRBJ2-7,few,12,TRBV29-1,CSARTGAYEQYF
TRBJ1-2,few,13,TRBV6-1,CASSEMIQPGYTF
TRBJ2-7,-,12,TRBV28,CASSFPGTSIHF
TRBJ1-1,-,15,TRBV27,CASSPSWRTNTEAFF
TRBJ2-7,many,13,TRBV6-1,CASSEGPLYEQYF
TRBJ2-1,many,15,TRBV7-9,CASSSGLAETNEQFF
TRBJ1-1,many,16,TRBV5-1,CASSLVGGGGGTEAFF
TRBJ1-1,few,14,TRBV6-6,CASRSTGGFTEAFF
TRBJ2-5,-,13,TRBV3-1,CASSHQGSETQYF
TRBJ2-1,many,14,TRBV29-1,CSVVGSRSVNEQFF
TRBJ2-4,few,13,TRBV6-1,CASSIDRENIQYF
TRBJ1-1,few,15,TRBV5-1,CASSLGIPRNTEAFF
TRBJ2-5,-,15,TRBV4-1,CASSRLLAGEETQYF
TRBJ2-3,few,17,TRBV7-9,CASSNTIQVHYTDTQYF
TRBJ2-7,many,12,TRBV25-1,CASRGLTYEQYF
TRBJ1-1,-,14,TRBV6-1,CASSGTTGSTEAFF
TRBJ1-1,-,13,TRBV5-6,CASSCTGDTEAFF
TRBJ2-7,few,12,TRBV18,CASSPELDEQYF
TRBJ1-1,-,11,TRBV3-1,CASSQDAGAFF
TRBJ1-1,-,12,TRBV12-3/TRBV12-4,CASSLIPPEAFF
TRBJ2-5,few,12,TRBV28,CASSFGTETQYF
TRBJ2-7,many,11,TRBV29-1,CSLRTGNEQYF
TRBJ1-1,-,17,TRBV6-5,CASSYSVGGSFSTEAFF
TRBJ1-1,many,14,TRBV20-1,CSAREGNMNTEAFF
TRBJ1-1,-,15,TRBV19,CASSGLEGLNTEAFF
TRBJ1-1,-,14,TRBV7-2,CASSLQNLNTEAFF
TRBJ2-1,-,15,TRBV7-2,CASSLAGSDFNEQFF
TRBJ2-5,-,13,TRBV7-9,CASSPPLQETQYF
TRBJ2-7,many,14,TRBV28,CASSADRGTYEQYF
TRBJ2-3,-,16,TRBV11-2,CASSFLRGGGTDTQYF
TRBJ1-6,few,15,TRBV7-8,CASSPTGQGGSPLHF
TRBJ2-7,many,13,TRBV10-3,CAISDGTTYEQYF
TRBJ2-6,few,16,TRBV5-1,CASRLAGGSGANVLTF
TRBJ2-7,few,13,TRBV20-1,CSAPRTGGYEQYF
TRBJ2-1,-,13,TRBV6-2/TRBV6-3,CASSYSIGGEQFF
TRBJ2-1,many,12,TRBV29-1,CSVRIASGEQFF
TRBJ2-1,few,16,TRBV4-2,CASLPSGTSAYNEQFF
TRBJ1-3,-,18,TRBV5-3,CARSPPGPMGGRVNTIYF
TRBJ1-4,many,14,TRBV20-1,CSARDISGSEKLFF
TRBJ2-1,-,13,TRBV20-1,CSASRGGVDEQFF
TRBJ1-5,-,17,TRBV5-6,CASSLGMERIQNQPQNF
TRBJ2-3,-,15,TRBV20-1,CSAPSGGGRTDTQYF
TRBJ2-7,-,15,TRBV19,CASSFGQGAAYEQYF
TRBJ2-5,-,14,TRBV5-1,CASSGTGAQETQYF
TRBJ1-6,few,16,TRBV6-1,CASSERRGGGNSPLHF
TRBJ1-1,few,16,TRBV7-2,CASSSKWGQRGTEAFF
TRBJ1-3,-,15,TRBV6-5,CASSYSYRVEGTIYF
TRBJ2-7,-,14,TRBV11-3,CASSLAGGWNEQYF
TRBJ2-5,few,14,TRBV7-9,CASSSRVGPETQYF
TRBJ1-1,few,10,TRBV29-1,CSASHGEAFF